This T cell receptor (beta chain) was sequenced during a study of cytomegalovirus exposure and HLA in healthy donors. Study-wide background: Clustering assigned around 77% of the approximately 400 genotyped donors to the Caucasian-associated ancestry cluster.

A note on this clone: Its antigen is not known.

Overall study findings and caveats: For most TCR sequences rarity was the rule, although some public TCRs occurred in many donors.

The CDR3 covers 12 residues. V shed 1 base and J shed 6 bases, with 7 bases lying between them. The germline gives CDR1 SGHVS, CDR2 FNYEAQ. A multiplex PCR was run with 60 Vbeta primers and 13 Jbeta primers. Here immunoSEQ multiplex PCR was the method, and the copy in TCRdb shows in-frame clones only, minus some. The table shows more than 150,000 clones, with 80% to 90% occurring only once. This sequence was found in a young man in good health and CMV-seropositive. Sample: PBMCs. The chain employs TRBV7-6 and TRBJ2-7; D unresolved. The DNA of the CDR3 is TGTGCCAGCAGCTTAGACACGCCCGAGCAGTACTTC. Its translation is CASSLDTPEQYF.